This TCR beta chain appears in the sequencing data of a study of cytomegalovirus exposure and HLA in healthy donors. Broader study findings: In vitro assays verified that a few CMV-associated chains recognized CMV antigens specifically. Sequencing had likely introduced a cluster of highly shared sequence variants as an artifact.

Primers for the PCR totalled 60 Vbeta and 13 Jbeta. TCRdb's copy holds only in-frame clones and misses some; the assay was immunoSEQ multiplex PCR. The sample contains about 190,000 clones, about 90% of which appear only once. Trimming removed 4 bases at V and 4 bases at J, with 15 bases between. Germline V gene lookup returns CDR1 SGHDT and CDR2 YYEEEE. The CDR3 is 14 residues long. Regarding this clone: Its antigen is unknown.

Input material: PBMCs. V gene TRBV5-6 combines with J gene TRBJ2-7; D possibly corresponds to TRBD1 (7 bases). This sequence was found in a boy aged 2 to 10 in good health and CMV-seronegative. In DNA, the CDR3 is TGTGCCAGCAGCAAACAGACAGGGACTTACGAGCAGTACTTC. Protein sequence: CASSKQTGTYEQYF.